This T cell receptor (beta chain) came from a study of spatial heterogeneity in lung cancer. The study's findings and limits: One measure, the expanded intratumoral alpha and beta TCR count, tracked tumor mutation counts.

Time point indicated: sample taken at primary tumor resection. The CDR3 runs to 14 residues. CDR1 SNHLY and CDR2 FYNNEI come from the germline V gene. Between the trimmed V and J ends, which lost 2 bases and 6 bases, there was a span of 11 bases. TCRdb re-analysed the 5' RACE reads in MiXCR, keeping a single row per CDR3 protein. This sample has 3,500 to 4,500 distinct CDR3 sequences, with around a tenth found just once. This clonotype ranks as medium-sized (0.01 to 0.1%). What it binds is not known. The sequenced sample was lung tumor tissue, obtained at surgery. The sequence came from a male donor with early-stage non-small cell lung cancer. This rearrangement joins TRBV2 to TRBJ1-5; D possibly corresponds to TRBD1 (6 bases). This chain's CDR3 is CASSEWGTSQPQHF. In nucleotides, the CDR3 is TGTGCCAGCAGTGAATGGGGGACAAGTCAGCCCCAGCATTTT.